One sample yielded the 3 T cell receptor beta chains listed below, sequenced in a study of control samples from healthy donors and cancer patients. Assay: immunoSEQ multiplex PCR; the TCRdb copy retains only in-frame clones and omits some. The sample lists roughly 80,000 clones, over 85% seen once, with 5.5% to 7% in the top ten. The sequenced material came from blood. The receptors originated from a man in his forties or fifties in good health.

CDR3 sequence (DNA): TGCAGCGGCGTGACAGGGCGGACTGAAGCTTTCTTT. It codes for CSGVTGRTEAFF. This rearrangement joins TRBV29-1 to TRBJ1-1; 7 nucleotides line up with TRBD1. The CDR3 runs to 12 residues. V gave up 7 bases and J gave up 5 bases; unmatched junction bases: 7. The germline V gene has CDR1 SQVTM and CDR2 ANQGSEA.

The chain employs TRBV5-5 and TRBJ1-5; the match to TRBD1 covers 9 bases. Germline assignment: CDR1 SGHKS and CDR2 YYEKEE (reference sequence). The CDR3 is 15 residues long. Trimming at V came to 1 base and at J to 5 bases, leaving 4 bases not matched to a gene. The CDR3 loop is CASSLLGQGHQPQHF. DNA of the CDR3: TGTGCCAGCAGCTTGCTGGGACAGGGCCATCAGCCCCAGCATTTT.

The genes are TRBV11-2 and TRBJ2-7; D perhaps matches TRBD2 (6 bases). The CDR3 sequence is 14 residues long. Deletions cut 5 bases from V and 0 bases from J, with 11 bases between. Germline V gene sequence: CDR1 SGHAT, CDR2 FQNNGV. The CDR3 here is CASSPGLSSYEQYF. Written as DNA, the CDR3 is TGTGCCAGCAGCCCGGGACTTAGCTCCTACGAGCAGTACTTC. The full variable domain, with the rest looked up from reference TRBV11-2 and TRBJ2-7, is EAGVAQSPRYKIIEKRQSVAFWCNPISGHATLYWYQQILGQGPKLLIQFQNNGVVDDSQLPKDRFSAERLKGVDSTLKIQPAKLEDSAVYLCASSPGLSSYEQYFGPGTRLTVT.